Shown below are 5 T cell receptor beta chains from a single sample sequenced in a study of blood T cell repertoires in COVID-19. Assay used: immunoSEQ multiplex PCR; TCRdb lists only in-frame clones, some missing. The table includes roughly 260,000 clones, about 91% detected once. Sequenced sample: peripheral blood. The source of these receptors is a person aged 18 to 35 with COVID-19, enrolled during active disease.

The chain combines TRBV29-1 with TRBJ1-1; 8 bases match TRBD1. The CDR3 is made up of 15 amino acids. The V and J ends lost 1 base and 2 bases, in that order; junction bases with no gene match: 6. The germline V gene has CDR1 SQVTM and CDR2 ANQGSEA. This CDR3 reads CSVEGNRGGNTEAFF. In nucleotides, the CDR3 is TGCAGCGTTGAAGGTAACAGGGGGGGAAACACTGAAGCTTTCTTT.

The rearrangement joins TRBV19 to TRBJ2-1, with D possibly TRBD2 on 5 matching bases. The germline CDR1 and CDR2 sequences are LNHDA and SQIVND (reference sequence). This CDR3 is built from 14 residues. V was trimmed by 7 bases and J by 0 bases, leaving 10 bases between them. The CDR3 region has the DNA TGTGCCAGTAACGAGCGGAGCTCCTACAATGAGCAGTTCTTC. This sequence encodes CASNERSSYNEQFF.

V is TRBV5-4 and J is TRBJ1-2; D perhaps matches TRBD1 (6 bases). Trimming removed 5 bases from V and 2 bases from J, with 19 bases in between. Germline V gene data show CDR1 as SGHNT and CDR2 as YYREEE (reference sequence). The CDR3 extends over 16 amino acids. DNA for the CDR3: TGTGCCAGCAGACTCGATATAACAGGGTCGAACTATGGCTACACCTTC. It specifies CASRLDITGSNYGYTF.

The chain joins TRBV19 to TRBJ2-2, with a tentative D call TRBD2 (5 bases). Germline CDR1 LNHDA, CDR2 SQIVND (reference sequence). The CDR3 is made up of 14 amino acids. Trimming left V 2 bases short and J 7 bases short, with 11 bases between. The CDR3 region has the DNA TGTGCCAGTAGTATACTCGAGGGCAACGGGGAGCTGTTTTTT. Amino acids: CASSILEGNGELFF.

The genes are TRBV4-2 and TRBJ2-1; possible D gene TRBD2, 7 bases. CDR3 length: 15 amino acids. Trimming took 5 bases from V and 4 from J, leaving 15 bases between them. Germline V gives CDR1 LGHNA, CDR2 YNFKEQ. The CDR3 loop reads CASSSGVAGYNEQFF. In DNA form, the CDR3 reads TGTGCCAGCAGCTCAGGGGTAGCGGGTTACAATGAGCAGTTCTTC.